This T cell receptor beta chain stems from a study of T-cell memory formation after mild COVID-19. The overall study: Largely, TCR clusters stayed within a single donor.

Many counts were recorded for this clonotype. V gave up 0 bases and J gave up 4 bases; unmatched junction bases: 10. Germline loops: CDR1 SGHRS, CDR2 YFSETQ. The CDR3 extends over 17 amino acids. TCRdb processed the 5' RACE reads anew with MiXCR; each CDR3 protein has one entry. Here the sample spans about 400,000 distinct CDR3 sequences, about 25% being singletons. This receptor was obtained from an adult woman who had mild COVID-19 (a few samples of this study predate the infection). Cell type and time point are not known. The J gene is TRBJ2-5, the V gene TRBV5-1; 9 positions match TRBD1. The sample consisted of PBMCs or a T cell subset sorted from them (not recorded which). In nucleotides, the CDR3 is TGCGCCAGCAGCTTGGGGGAAGGGACAGGGAACGGAGAGACCCAGTACTTC. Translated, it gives CASSLGEGTGNGETQYF.